This T cell receptor beta chain stems from a study of identical twins. Using its own MiXCR run on the 5' RACE reads, TCRdb lists one record per CDR3 protein. The data show 750,000 to 950,000 distinct CDR3 sequences, about 12% seen once. The germline V and J ends were trimmed by 2 bases and 3 bases, with 8 bases remaining between them. The CDR3 is 14 amino acids. Germline lookup yields CDR1 SNHLY and CDR2 FYNNEI. The same sample was also studied in work on yellow fever vaccine responses in identical twins.

Sample: PBMCs. This chain joins TRBV2 and TRBJ2-1, with D perhaps TRBD1 (6 bases). The receptor comes from a woman aged 18-35 years in good health. CDR3 DNA sequence: TGTGCCAGCAGTGAACAGGGGCGCTACAATGAGCAGTTCTTC. Protein sequence: CASSEQGRYNEQFF.